The present T cell receptor beta chain was sequenced within a study of T cell changes during pregnancy in multiple sclerosis. A remark on this clone: Other DNA variants within this sample encode the same CDR3.

This CDR3 is 13 amino acids long. V trimming: 2 bases; J trimming: 4 bases; junction bases outside the gene matches: 1. Germline assignment: CDR1 KGHSH and CDR2 LQKENI. Method: immunoSEQ multiplex PCR; TCRdb's copy keeps in-frame clones and lacks some. The sample shows about 36,000 clones, around 93% of them seen only once. Sequences were derived from CD4+ T cells from peripheral blood mononuclear cells, sampled in the first trimester of pregnancy. J is TRBJ1-2 and V is TRBV18, with 7 bases that match TRBD1. This clonotype was obtained from a female donor with multiple sclerosis, enrolled in a pregnancy study. The chain's CDR3 is CASSPDRAYGYTF. DNA for the CDR3: TGTGCCAGCTCACCAGACAGGGCCTATGGCTACACCTTC. The entire variable domain, with the rest obtained from reference TRBV18 and TRBJ1-2, is as follows: NAGVMQNPRHLVRRRGQEARLRCSPMKGHSHVYWYRQLPEEGLKFMVYLQKENIIDESGMPKERFSAEFPKEGPSILRIQQVVRGDSAAYFCASSPDRAYGYTFGSGTRLTVV.